This passage covers 9 T cell receptor beta chains from one sample sequenced in a study of shared clonotypes between healthy human individuals. Measured with immunoSEQ multiplex PCR; TCRdb has only the in-frame clones, and not every one. The sample shows roughly 2.4 million clones, roughly 95% of them seen only once. Sequenced: naive CD4+ T cells sorted from blood. Subset reported: CD45RA+ positively selected. These receptor sequences come from a man between 18 and 35 years old in good health.

The J gene is TRBJ1-2, the V gene TRBV29-1; D call uncertain. V shed 3 bases and J shed 7 bases, with 12 bases lying between them. Germline V gene sequence: CDR1 SQVTM, CDR2 ANQGSEA. The CDR3 is 12 residues long. The CDR3 nucleotides read TGCAGCGTTGAGGCGGCCCCGGGTGGCTACACCTTC. Amino acids: CSVEAAPGGYTF.

This rearrangement joins TRBV4-1 to TRBJ1-2, with unresolved D. V lost 3 bases to trimming and J lost 2 bases, with 4 bases between them. Germline CDR1 reads MGHRA; CDR2 reads YSYEKL. The CDR3 covers 12 residues. CDR3 DNA: TGCGCCAGCAGCCATGAGAACTATGGCTACACCTTC. Its translation is CASSHENYGYTF.

The V call is TRBV2, the J call TRBJ1-2, with TRBD1 identical over 10 bases. The CDR3 sequence is 14 residues long. In germline, CDR1 is SNHLY, CDR2 FYNNEI. The ends lost 8 bases at V and 3 bases at J; junction bases unmatched: 6. CDR3 DNA: TGTGCCAGCGTCCCAGGGACAGGGGACTATGGCTACACCTTC. The encoded protein is CASVPGTGDYGYTF.

In its sample, this clone was seen a few times. V is TRBV4-1 and J is TRBJ1-2; no clear D gene. The CDR3 is 14 residues long. V was cut by 2 bases and J by 3 bases, with 10 bases left in between. Germline V gene sequence: CDR1 MGHRA, CDR2 YSYEKL. The CDR3 reads CASSQLGLHYGYTF. The CDR3 nucleotides read TGCGCCAGCAGCCAATTGGGGTTACACTATGGCTACACCTTC.

J is TRBJ1-5 and V is TRBV15; 7 positions agree with TRBD1. The CDR3 loop spans 17 amino acids. V lost 3 bases and J lost 1; bases outside the gene matches: 9. Germline CDR1 and CDR2: LNHNV and YYDKDF (reference sequence). CDR3 nucleotide sequence: TGTGCCACCAGCAGGGGGTCCGGGACAGTCAGCAATCAGCCCCAGCATTTT. Protein product: CATSRGSGTVSNQPQHF.

The sample holds one count of this clone. The chain combines TRBV5-1 with TRBJ2-7; 13 bases are a match to TRBD2. CDR3 size: 16 residues. V lost 1 base, J lost 5 bases, and 6 bases stayed unmatched. Germline lookup yields CDR1 SGHRS and CDR2 YFSETQ. The CDR3 DNA follows: TGCGCCAGCAGCTTGTCAACTAGCGGGGGGGCCAACGAGCAGTACTTC. Translating it yields CASSLSTSGGANEQYF.

About this clone itself: The sample has other DNA sequences that encode this CDR3 too. The chain combines TRBV30 with TRBJ2-5; D is tentatively TRBD1 or TRBD2 (5 bases each). Germline CDR1 is GTSNPN and CDR2 is SVGIG (reference sequence). This CDR3 is 13 amino acids long. Trimming cost V 1 base and J 0 bases, with 6 bases left between them. CDR3 amino acids: CAWSGGNQETQYF. The DNA for the CDR3 is TGTGCCTGGAGTGGGGGGAACCAAGAGACCCAGTACTTC.

The chain combines TRBV10-2 with TRBJ1-1; D possibly corresponds to TRBD1 (5 bases). V was pared by 3 bases and J by 3 bases, with 20 bases between. The CDR3 consists of 17 residues. Germline CDR1 is WSHSY and CDR2 is SAAADI. CDR3: CASSDPSYAGRDTEAFF. The CDR3 DNA follows: TGCGCCAGCAGTGACCCCTCTTATGCAGGGAGAGACACTGAAGCTTTCTTT.

The chain carries TRBV25-1 and TRBJ2-7, with D possibly being TRBD1 (5 bases). Looked up from germline, CDR1 is MGHDK and CDR2 is SYGVNS. Between the trimmed V and J ends, which lost 1 base and 3 bases, there was a span of 16 bases. The CDR3 covers 16 residues. DNA for the CDR3: TGTGCCAGCAGTGAATCCTTCCCCGGACACGTCTACGAGCAGTACTTC. It yields the protein CASSESFPGHVYEQYF.